The sequence of this TCR beta chain was determined in a study of T cells in localized non-small cell lung cancer. Study-wide findings and caveats: Elevated blood T cell density was associated with longer overall survival. Uninvolved neighboring lung showed the greatest T cell clonality, exceeding tumor. Only one tumor region was sequenced, so heterogeneity remains possible. Adjacent lung held a median around 60 of the top 100 tumor clones.

In regard to this clone: The antigen is not known.

The CDR3 totals 12 residues. Germline values: CDR1 SGDLS, CDR2 YYNGEE. Deletions cut 0 bases from V and 7 bases from J, with 4 bases between. Profiling relied on immunoSEQ multiplex PCR, and the TCRdb table lists in-frame clones only, not all of them. The sample has tens of thousands of clones; less than 95% are singletons. Sequencing used peripheral blood, obtained before any cancer treatment. The rearrangement links TRBV9 to TRBJ2-2; D not resolved. The TCR comes from a female donor aged 60 or older with stage II squamous cell lung carcinoma. CDR3 residues: CASSVDVGELFF. CDR3 DNA: TGTGCCAGCAGCGTAGACGTCGGGGAGCTGTTTTTT.